The 15 T cell receptor beta chains below were found in one sample sequenced in a study of blood T cell repertoires in COVID-19 (dated by TCRdb to the early 2020s). To prepare the library, the immunoSEQ multiplex PCR assay was applied. The clones in this table, taken by TCRdb from immuneACCESS, are in-frame only. Not every clone is retained; where verified, under half of the shortfall comes from an unresolved V gene, and the cause of the rest is unknown. The sample table contains fewer than 250,000 clones; only one count was recorded for 86% of them. The ten largest clones add up to over 2% of the sample. The sample taken for sequencing was peripheral blood. All receptors derive from a woman in her fifties or sixties with acute or convalescent COVID-19.

The sample holds many counts of this clone. This chain joins TRBV6-2 or TRBV6-3 and TRBJ2-2; TRBD1 is a possible D gene (5 bases). Deletions cut 5 bases from V and 4 bases from J, with 8 bases between. This CDR3 region has 13 residues. Per the germline V gene, CDR1 is MNHEY and CDR2 is SVGEGT. CDR3 in DNA: TGTGCCAGCAGTCAAGGGGTCACCGGGGAGCTGTTTTTT. Amino acid sequence: CASSQGVTGELFF.

The chain links TRBV6-1 to TRBJ1-2; no clear D. Germline V gene sequence: CDR1 MNHNS, CDR2 SASEGT. Trimming pared 2 bases from V and 3 bases from J, leaving 7 bases between. The length of the CDR3 is 13 residues. The CDR3 protein is CASSEYGDYGYTF. The DNA for the CDR3 is TGTGCCAGCAGTGAATACGGGGACTATGGCTACACCTTC.

On this clone itself: The junction departs from germline at one end; a sequencing error may be responsible. V gene TRBV7-2 combines with J gene TRBJ2-7; 7 bases match TRBD1. The V gene's germline CDR1 is SGHTA and CDR2 FQGNSA. This CDR3 is 11 amino acids long. CDR3 region: CASSFSDRAGF. For the CDR3, the DNA is TGTGCCAGCAGCTTTTCAGACAGGGCAGGCTTC.

The CDR3 protein is CASSPDRPGANVLTF. The CDR3 DNA reads TGTGCCAGCAGCCCCGACAGACCTGGGGCCAACGTCCTGACTTTC. The V and J genes are TRBV11-2 and TRBJ2-6, with D possibly being TRBD1 (5 bases). The germline CDR1 and CDR2 sequences are SGHAT and FQNNGV. This CDR3 comprises 15 residues. V shed 5 bases and J shed 2 bases, with 10 bases lying between them.

The chain recombines TRBV27 with TRBJ1-6; a weak D match, TRBD1 (6 bases). The germline V gene encodes CDR1 MNHEY and CDR2 SMNVEV (reference sequence). V lost 6 bases, J lost 4 bases, and 16 bases lay in between. The CDR3 covers 16 residues. The CDR3 nucleotides read TGTGCCAGCAGCGGGGACCTGGGGGCTTATAATTCACCCCTCCACTTT. Protein sequence: CASSGDLGAYNSPLHF.

Only one count was recorded for this clone. This chain connects TRBV5-1 to TRBJ1-1; 10 positions agree with TRBD1. The J segment lost 1 base and the V segment lost 0 bases, leaving 12 bases of the junction unmatched. From germline, CDR1 is SGHRS and CDR2 YFSETQ. CDR3 length: 19 residues. The CDR3 sequence: CASSLGGGTGVLWNTEAFF. CDR3 nucleotide sequence: TGCGCCAGCAGCTTGGGCGGTGGGACAGGGGTTTTGTGGAACACTGAAGCTTTCTTT. Full variable domain (remainder filled in from reference TRBV5-1 and TRBJ1-1): KAGVTQTPRYLIKTRGQQVTLSCSPISGHRSVSWYQQTPGQGLQFLFEYFSETQRNKGNFPGRFSGRQFSNSRSEMNVSTLELGDSALYLCASSLGGGTGVLWNTEAFFGQGTRLTVV.

The chain carries TRBV7-9 and TRBJ2-7, with TRBD2 matching 7 bases. Germline CDR1 is SEHNR and CDR2 is FQNEAQ (reference sequence). The CDR3 extends over 12 amino acids. The junction had 0 bases not matched to a gene; V was cut back by 1 base and J by 6 bases. The CDR3 here is CASSLVAGEQYF. The CDR3 nucleotides read TGTGCCAGCAGCTTAGTAGCGGGCGAGCAGTACTTC.

The chain links TRBV6-4 to TRBJ2-1; 9 nucleotides line up with TRBD1. The V gene's germline CDR1 is MRHNA and CDR2 SNTAGT. Unmatched junction bases numbered 5, after V lost 5 bases and J lost 3 bases. The CDR3 runs to 15 residues. The CDR3 spells CASSKGTGNYNEQFF. The CDR3 nucleotides are TGTGCCAGCAGTAAAGGGACAGGGAACTACAATGAGCAGTTCTTC.

This clone was picked up many times. V gene TRBV10-3 combines with J gene TRBJ2-7; TRBD2 is a possible D gene (5 bases). Germline lookup yields CDR1 ENHRY and CDR2 SYGVKD. The length of the CDR3 is 11 residues. Between the trimmed V and J ends, which lost 10 bases and 3 bases, there was a span of 10 bases. CDR3 DNA: TGTGCCACGGGTAGCGACTACGAGCAGTACTTC. Translated, it gives CATGSDYEQYF.

The chain couples TRBV9 to TRBJ2-1; 11 nucleotides agree with TRBD2. CDR3 length equals 16 residues. Germline CDR1 is SGDLS and CDR2 is YYNGEE. V dropped 3 bases and J dropped 6; count of bases not matched to a gene: 8. The DNA of the CDR3 is TGTGCCAGCAGCGCCCCTACTAGCGGGAGTTCCAATGAGCAGTTCTTC. It specifies CASSAPTSGSSNEQFF. Combining the CDR3 with reference TRBV9 and TRBJ2-1 gives the whole variable domain DSGVTQTPKHLITATGQRVTLRCSPRSGDLSVYWYQQSLDQGLQFLIQYYNGEERAKGNILERFSAQQFPDLHSELNLSSLELGDSALYFCASSAPTSGSSNEQFFGPGTRLTVL.

About this clone itself: The junction shows a germline mismatch at one end, possibly a read error. Other DNA sequences in the same sample also yield this CDR3. The rearrangement uses TRBV18 and TRBJ2-7; D gene unclear. CDR3 size: 13 residues. The germline V gene encodes CDR1 KGHSH and CDR2 LQKENI. CDR3 in DNA: TGTGCCAGCTCACCACCAGCTTCCTACGAGCAATACTTC. This sequence encodes CASSPPASYEQYF.

The chain is built from TRBV18 and TRBJ2-7; the match to TRBD1 covers 8 bases. This CDR3 has 15 residues. The trim removed 4 bases at V and 3 bases at J, leaving 8 bases unmatched. Germline-derived CDR1 and CDR2 are KGHSH and LQKENI. CDR3 DNA: TGTGCCAGCTCACTTGGGACAGGTATCTACTACGAGCAGTACTTC. This translates into CASSLGTGIYYEQYF.

The rearrangement uses TRBV5-1 and TRBJ1-4; 9 bases match TRBD1. With V trimmed by 4 bases and J by 7 bases, 8 bases remained unmatched. Germline CDR1 is SGHRS and CDR2 is YFSETQ. This CDR3 region has 15 residues. The CDR3 protein is CASSLAGTGSEKLFF. For the CDR3, the DNA is TGCGCCAGCAGCCTCGCCGGGACAGGGAGTGAAAAACTGTTTTTT.

This clone has just one count. The V and J genes are TRBV27 and TRBJ2-1; D perhaps matches TRBD1 (6 bases). Germline V CDR1 and CDR2: MNHEY, SMNVEV (reference sequence). Deletions cut 3 bases from V and 1 base from J, with 25 bases between. The CDR3 covers 20 residues. The CDR3 nucleotides read TGTGCCAGCAGTTTTGAGTGGGACACAAGGGGTCCTTCTTCCTACAATGAGCAGTTCTTC. It specifies CASSFEWDTRGPSSYNEQFF.

The CDR3 region has the DNA TGTGCCAGCTCACTCGGAGGGCAGGGGGCGTCCGGCAATCAGCCCCAGCATTTT. This encodes CASSLGGQGASGNQPQHF. This chain uses TRBV18 with TRBJ1-5; 8 bases are shared with TRBD1. The CDR3 consists of 18 residues. V was pared by 4 bases and J by 2 bases, with 13 bases of the junction left unmatched. Germline CDR1 KGHSH, CDR2 LQKENI.